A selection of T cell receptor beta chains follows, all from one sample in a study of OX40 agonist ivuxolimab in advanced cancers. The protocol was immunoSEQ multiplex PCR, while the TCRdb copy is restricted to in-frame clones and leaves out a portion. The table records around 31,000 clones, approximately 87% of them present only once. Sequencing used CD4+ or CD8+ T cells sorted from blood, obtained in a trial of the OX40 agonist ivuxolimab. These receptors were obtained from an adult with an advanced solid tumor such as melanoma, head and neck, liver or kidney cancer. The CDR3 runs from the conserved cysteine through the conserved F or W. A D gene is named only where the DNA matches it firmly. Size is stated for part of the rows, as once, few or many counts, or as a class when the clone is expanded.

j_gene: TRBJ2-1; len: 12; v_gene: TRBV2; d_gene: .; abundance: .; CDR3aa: CARYSSSNEQFF; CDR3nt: TGTGCCAGATACTCTAGTAGCAATGAGCAGTTCTTC
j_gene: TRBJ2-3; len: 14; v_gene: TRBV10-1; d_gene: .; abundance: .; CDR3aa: CASSETHSTDTQYF; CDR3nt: TGCGCCAGCAGTGAAACCCACAGCACAGATACGCAGTATTTT
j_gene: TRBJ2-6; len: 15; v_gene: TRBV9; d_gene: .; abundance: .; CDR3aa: CASRGVGGGANVLTF; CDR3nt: TGTGCCAGCCGTGGAGTTGGTGGTGGGGCCAACGTCCTGACTTTC
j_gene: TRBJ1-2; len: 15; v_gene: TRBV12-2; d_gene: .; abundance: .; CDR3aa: CASRPITGTYYGYTF; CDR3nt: TGTGCAAGTCGCCCAATAACCGGGACCTACTATGGCTACACCTTC
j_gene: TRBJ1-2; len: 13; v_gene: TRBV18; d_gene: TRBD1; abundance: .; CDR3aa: CASSLGQAVGYTF; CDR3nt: TGTGCCAGCTCACTCGGACAGGCGGTTGGCTACACCTTC
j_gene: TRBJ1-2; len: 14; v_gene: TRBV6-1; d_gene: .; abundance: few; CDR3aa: CASSEGGAVYGYTF; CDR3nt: TGTGCCAGCAGTGAGGGGGGCGCCGTGTATGGCTACACCTTC
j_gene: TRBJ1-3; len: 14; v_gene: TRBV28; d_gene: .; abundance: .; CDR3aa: CASSLVSTGNTIYF; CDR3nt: TGTGCCAGCAGTCTCGTGTCAACTGGAAACACCATATATTTT
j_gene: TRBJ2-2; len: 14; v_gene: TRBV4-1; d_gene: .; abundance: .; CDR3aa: CASSLPGTSGELFF; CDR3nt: TGCGCCAGCAGCCTACCTGGGACGTCCGGGGAGCTGTTTTTT
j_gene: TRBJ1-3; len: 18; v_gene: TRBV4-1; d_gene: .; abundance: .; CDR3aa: CASSHQSGSPGPGNTIYF; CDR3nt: TGCGCCAGCAGCCACCAGTCGGGCTCTCCGGGCCCTGGAAACACCATATATTTT
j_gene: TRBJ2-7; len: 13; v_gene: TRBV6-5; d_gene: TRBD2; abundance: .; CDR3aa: CASSLAGPYEQYF; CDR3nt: TGTGCCAGCAGCCTAGCGGGACCCTACGAGCAGTACTTC
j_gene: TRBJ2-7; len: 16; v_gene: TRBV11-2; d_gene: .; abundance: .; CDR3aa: CASSLQGRAFSEEQYF; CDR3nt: TGTGCCAGCAGCCTCCAGGGACGCGCGTTTTCGGAAGAGCAGTACTTC
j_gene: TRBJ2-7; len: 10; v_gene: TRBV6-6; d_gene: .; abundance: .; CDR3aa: CASRDYEQYF; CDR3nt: TGTGCCAGCAGAGATTACGAGCAGTACTTC
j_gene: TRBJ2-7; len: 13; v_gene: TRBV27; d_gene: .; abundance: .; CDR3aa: CASSFVPGNEQYF; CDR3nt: TGTGCCAGCAGTTTCGTCCCGGGGAACGAGCAGTACTTC
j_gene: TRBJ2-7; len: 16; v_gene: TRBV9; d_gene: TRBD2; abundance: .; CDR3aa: CASSVEAGVWPHEQYF; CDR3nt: TGTGCCAGCAGCGTAGAGGCGGGAGTTTGGCCCCACGAGCAGTACTTC
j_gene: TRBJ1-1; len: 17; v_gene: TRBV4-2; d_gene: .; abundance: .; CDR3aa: CASSTRQAETMNTEAFF; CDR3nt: TGTGCCAGCAGCACCAGACAGGCCGAAACAATGAACACTGAAGCTTTCTTT
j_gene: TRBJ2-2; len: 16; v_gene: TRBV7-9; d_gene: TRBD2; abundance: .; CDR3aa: CASRSRLAGGTGELFF; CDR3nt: TGTGCCAGCCGCTCACGGCTAGCGGGAGGGACCGGGGAGCTGTTTTTT
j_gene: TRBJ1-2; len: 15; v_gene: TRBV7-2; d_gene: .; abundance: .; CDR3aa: CASSQEGRELWGYTF; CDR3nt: TGTGCCAGCAGCCAAGAGGGCAGGGAACTATGGGGCTACACCTTC
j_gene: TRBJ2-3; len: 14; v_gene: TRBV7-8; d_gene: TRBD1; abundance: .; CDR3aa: CASVPDRVTDTQYF; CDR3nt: TGTGCCAGCGTGCCGGACAGGGTGACAGATACGCAGTATTTT
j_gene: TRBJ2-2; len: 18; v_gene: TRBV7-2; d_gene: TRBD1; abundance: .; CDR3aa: CASSPYVGQETNTGELFF; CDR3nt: TGTGCCAGCAGCCCTTATGTGGGACAGGAAACGAACACCGGGGAGCTGTTTTTT
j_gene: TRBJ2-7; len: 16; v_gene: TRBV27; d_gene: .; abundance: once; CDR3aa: CASSLLGQGWAYEQYF; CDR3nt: TGTGCCAGCAGCCTACTCGGGCAGGGGTGGGCCTACGAGCAGTACTTC
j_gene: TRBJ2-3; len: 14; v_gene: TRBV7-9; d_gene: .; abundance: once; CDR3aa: CASSLVGRTDTQYF; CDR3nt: TGTGCCAGCAGCTTAGTCGGGAGAACAGATACGCAGTATTTT
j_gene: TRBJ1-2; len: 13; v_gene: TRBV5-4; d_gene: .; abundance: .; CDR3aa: CASSFGGGYGYTF; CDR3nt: TGTGCCAGCAGCTTCGGGGGCGGCTATGGCTACACCTTC
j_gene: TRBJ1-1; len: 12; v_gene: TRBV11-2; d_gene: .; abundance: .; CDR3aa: CASSQGFTEAFF; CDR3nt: TGTGCCAGCAGTCAGGGATTCACTGAAGCTTTCTTT
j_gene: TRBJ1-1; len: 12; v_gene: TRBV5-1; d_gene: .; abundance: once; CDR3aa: CASSLRGSEAFF; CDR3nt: TGCGCCAGCAGCTTGAGGGGCTCTGAAGCTTTCTTT
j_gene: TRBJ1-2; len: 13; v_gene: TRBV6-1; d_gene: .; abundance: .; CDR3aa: CASSDGTDYGYTF; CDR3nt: TGTGCCAGCAGTGACGGGACGGACTATGGCTACACCTTC
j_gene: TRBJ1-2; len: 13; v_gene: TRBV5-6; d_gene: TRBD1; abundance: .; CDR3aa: CASSSGTGSGYTF; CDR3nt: TGTGCCAGCAGCTCCGGGACAGGGTCTGGCTACACCTTC
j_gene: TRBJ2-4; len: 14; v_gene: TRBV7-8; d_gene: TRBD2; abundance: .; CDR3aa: CASSPVGGAAIQYF; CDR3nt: TGTGCCAGCAGCCCTGTGGGAGGGGCGGCCATTCAGTACTTC
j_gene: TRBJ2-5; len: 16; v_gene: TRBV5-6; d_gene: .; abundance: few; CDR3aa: CASSLAVGSPQETQYF; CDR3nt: TGTGCCAGCAGCTTAGCGGTGGGAAGTCCGCAAGAGACCCAGTACTTC